Listed here are 23 T cell receptor beta chains from one sample, sequenced in a study of cytotoxic CD8 clonotypes in ibrutinib-treated CLL. The assay was immunoSEQ multiplex PCR, and TCRdb's table has in-frame clones only and misses some. This sample has nearly 100,000 clones, with around 80% found just once. Sequenced material: PBMCs, taken after 12 months of ibrutinib treatment. These receptors were taken from a human donor with chronic lymphocytic leukemia.

V and J are TRBV12-5 and TRBJ1-5; 8 nucleotides agree with TRBD1. The germline gives CDR1 LGHNT, CDR2 FRNRAP. V was clipped by 6 bases and J by 6 bases; unmatched bases: 7. The CDR3 covers 14 residues. CDR3 amino acids: CASGLDRAVQPQHF. DNA for the CDR3: TGTGCTAGTGGGCTGGACAGGGCCGTTCAGCCCCAGCATTTT.

This rearrangement joins TRBV10-1 to TRBJ1-1, with 8 bases lining up with TRBD1. V trimming: 6 bases; J trimming: 1 base; junction bases outside the gene matches: 7. The CDR3 totals 15 residues. CDR1 and CDR2 from the germline V gene are WNHNN and SYGVQD (reference sequence). The CDR3 DNA is TGCGCCAGCAGGAAAGGACAGGGTCCGAACACTGAAGCTTTCTTT. Translated: CASRKGQGPNTEAFF.

The genes are TRBV7-3 and TRBJ1-1; D is ambiguous. CDR1 and CDR2 (germline): SGHTA, FQGTGA. V shed 5 bases and J shed 1 base, with 8 bases lying between them. The CDR3 loop spans 13 amino acids. The CDR3 sequence is CASSLERNTEAFF. DNA of the CDR3: TGTGCCAGCAGCCTTGAACGGAACACTGAAGCTTTCTTT.

The chain joins TRBV30 to TRBJ2-7; TRBD2 is a possible D gene (5 bases). Between the trimmed V and J ends, which lost 0 bases and 4 bases, there was a span of 13 bases. Germline V gene sequence: CDR1 GTSNPN, CDR2 SVGIG (reference sequence). This CDR3 has 14 amino acids. The CDR3 here is CAWSVPGKDYEQYF. As DNA, the CDR3 is TGTGCCTGGAGTGTTCCCGGGAAGGATTACGAGCAGTACTTC.

This clone appeared many times. The V and J genes are TRBV11-2 and TRBJ2-7, with D hard to call. CDR1 and CDR2 (germline): SGHAT, FQNNGV. V was trimmed by 4 bases and J by 5 bases, leaving 6 bases between them. CDR3 length: 11 amino acids. CDR3: CASSSLHEQYF. The CDR3, as DNA: TGTGCCAGCAGCTCCTTACACGAGCAGTACTTC.

The chain is built from TRBV11-3 and TRBJ2-3; D gene unclear. CDR1 and CDR2 (germline): SGHNT, YENEEA. CDR3 length: 15 residues. V was trimmed by 5 bases and J by 5 bases, leaving 17 bases between them. The CDR3 DNA reads TGTGCCAGCAGCCCCCGACAAGGCCAGGTAGATACGCAGTATTTT. Translating it yields CASSPRQGQVDTQYF.

V usage is TRBV5-6 and J usage is TRBJ1-1; D is ambiguous. The germline CDR1 and CDR2 sequences are SGHDT and YYEEEE. The CDR3 is 14 residues long. Trimming pared 0 bases from V and 6 bases from J, leaving 12 bases between. The CDR3 sequence: CASSLAEGFPEAFF. The CDR3 nucleotides are TGTGCCAGCAGCTTGGCCGAGGGTTTCCCTGAAGCTTTCTTT.

The CDR3 protein is CASSGRDSLVETQYF. CDR3 nucleotide sequence: TGTGCCAGCAGCGGGCGGGACTCTTTAGTGGAGACCCAGTACTTC. V usage is TRBV9 and J usage is TRBJ2-5, with D tentatively TRBD2 (6 bases). CDR3 length: 15 amino acids. In germline, CDR1 is SGDLS, CDR2 YYNGEE. Trimming removed 3 bases from V and 5 bases from J, with 17 bases in between.

This clone was detected a few times. This chain joins TRBV7-9 and TRBJ2-7; possibly TRBD1 for D (5 bases). Germline V CDR1 and CDR2: SEHNR, FQNEAQ (reference sequence). This CDR3 is built from 14 residues. The V end lost 5 bases, the J end lost 3 bases, and 14 bases lay between the germline ends. The CDR3 region is CASSLPGQNYEQYF. The CDR3 DNA reads as TGTGCCAGCAGCCTACCTGGACAAAACTACGAGCAGTACTTC.

The CDR3 is CAISEGQGAKLNEQFF. DNA of the CDR3: TGTGCCATCAGTGAAGGCCAGGGGGCAAAATTGAATGAGCAGTTCTTC. This chain joins TRBV10-3 and TRBJ2-1, with TRBD1 matching over 8 bases. J lost 7 bases, V lost 3 bases, and 11 bases had no gene match. Germline V CDR1 and CDR2: ENHRY, SYGVKD. The CDR3 covers 16 residues.

The chain links TRBV19 to TRBJ1-2; D gene uncertain. The V end lost 3 bases, the J end lost 6 bases, and 5 bases lay between the germline ends. Germline V gene data show CDR1 as LNHDA and CDR2 as SQIVND (reference sequence). The CDR3 runs to 11 residues. Here the CDR3 DNA reads TGTGCCAGTAGTATGGTCGATGGCTACACCTTC. This sequence encodes CASSMVDGYTF.

The genes are TRBV29-1 and TRBJ2-7; 10 nucleotides agree with TRBD2. This CDR3 has 13 residues. CDR1 and CDR2 from the germline V gene are SQVTM and ANQGSEA. With V trimmed by 7 bases and J by 7 bases, 10 bases remained unmatched. The CDR3 sequence is CSGLLAGLGEQYF. Here the CDR3 DNA reads TGCAGCGGACTACTAGCGGGGCTCGGGGAGCAGTACTTC.

The CDR3 bases are TGTGCCGGCGGGACAGGGGGTTTCGAGCAGTACTTC. Amino acids: CAGGTGGFEQYF. The V gene is TRBV6-6, the J gene TRBJ2-7, with 11 positions matching TRBD1. Trimming took 11 bases from V and 6 from J; bases not matched to a gene: 6. The CDR3 length is 12 residues. Germline V lookup: CDR1 MNHNY, CDR2 SVGAGI (reference sequence).

The chain joins TRBV7-9 to TRBJ2-3; no clear D. Trimming left V 1 base short and J 0 bases short, with 5 bases between. Germline V lookup: CDR1 SEHNR, CDR2 FQNEAQ (reference sequence). The CDR3 totals 14 residues. The CDR3 region is CASSLDRSTDTQYF. The CDR3 DNA is TGTGCCAGCAGCTTAGACAGAAGCACAGATACGCAGTATTTT.

This CDR3 is CASSSIRDGELFF. The CDR3 bases are TGTGCCAGCAGCTCGATCAGGGACGGGGAGCTGTTTTTT. The rearrangement joins TRBV11-1 to TRBJ2-2; possible D gene TRBD1, 5 bases. The CDR3 loop spans 13 amino acids. V lost 4 bases and J 7 bases, leaving 10 bases between the germline ends. Germline V gene data show CDR1 as SGHAT and CDR2 as FQDESV (reference sequence).

The V call is TRBV5-4, the J call TRBJ2-5, with 8 bases fitting TRBD1. V gave up 2 bases and J gave up 3 bases; unmatched junction bases: 9. The germline V gene has CDR1 SGHNT and CDR2 YYREEE (reference sequence). The CDR3 has 16 amino acids. CDR3 in amino acids: CASSFKTGGDKETQYF. The CDR3, as DNA: TGTGCCAGCAGCTTCAAAACAGGGGGAGATAAAGAGACCCAGTACTTC. Filled out from reference TRBV5-4 and TRBJ2-5, the complete variable domain reads ETGVTQSPTHLIKTRGQQVTLRCSSQSGHNTVSWYQQALGQGPQFIFQYYREEENGRGNFPPRFSGLQFPNYSSELNVNALELDDSALYLCASSFKTGGDKETQYFGPGTRLLVL.

This clone was counted at least ten times. The chain combines TRBV25-1 with TRBJ1-2; 10 nucleotides match TRBD1. Germline V gene data show CDR1 as MGHDK and CDR2 as SYGVNS. This CDR3 is built from 15 residues. The V and J ends lost 5 bases and 7 bases, in that order; junction bases with no gene match: 10. CDR3 bases: TGTGCCAGCAGTTCGACAGGGGGCATTGCCGGTGGCTACACCTTC. Protein product: CASSSTGGIAGGYTF.

The chain couples TRBV5-1 to TRBJ1-3, with a tentative D call TRBD1 (5 bases). This CDR3 is 16 amino acids long. The germline V gene has CDR1 SGHRS and CDR2 YFSETQ. V gave up 4 bases and J gave up 4 bases, with 18 bases separating them. The CDR3 loop reads CASSATGGLRGNTIYF. The CDR3 DNA sequence: TGCGCCAGCAGCGCCACAGGAGGGCTGAGGGGAAACACCATATATTTT.

The chain's CDR3 is CASNGRVNTEAFF. The CDR3 coding sequence is TGTGCCAGCAATGGCAGGGTGAACACTGAAGCTTTCTTT. The chain recombines TRBV28 with TRBJ1-1, with D perhaps matching TRBD1 (5 bases). The germline gives CDR1 MDHEN, CDR2 SYDVKM. V gave up 7 bases and J gave up 0 bases, with 9 bases separating them. The length of the CDR3 is 13 residues.

This chain connects TRBV7-3 to TRBJ2-1; D may be TRBD1 or TRBD2 (6 bases each). Trimming removed 5 bases from V and 1 base from J, with 12 bases in between. Germline V gene lookup returns CDR1 SGHTA and CDR2 FQGTGA. The CDR3 loop spans 15 amino acids. CDR3 protein: CASSRTGRSYNEQFF. CDR3 in DNA: TGTGCCAGCAGCCGTACAGGGAGGTCCTACAATGAGCAGTTCTTC.

The chain recombines TRBV19 with TRBJ1-1; 7 bases agree with TRBD1. V shed 7 bases and J 7 bases; nucleotides not matched to a gene: 9. Germline lookup yields CDR1 LNHDA and CDR2 SQIVND (reference sequence). There are 13 residues in the CDR3. The DNA of the CDR3 is TGTGCCAGTATCCCAGGGGGACGGGATGAAGCTTTCTTT. Its translation is CASIPGGRDEAFF.

This clone was counted a few times. V gene TRBV7-2 combines with J gene TRBJ1-1; a weak D match, TRBD1 (5 bases). This CDR3 comprises 13 residues. The V gene's germline CDR1 is SGHTA and CDR2 FQGNSA. V was cut by 6 bases and J by 2 bases, with 10 bases left in between. The CDR3 region has the DNA TGTGCCAGCAGGCGGCAGGGTAACACTGAAGCTTTCTTT. Protein product: CASRRQGNTEAFF.

The J gene is TRBJ1-5, the V gene TRBV5-1, with D maybe TRBD1 (6 bases). V shed 0 bases and J shed 6 bases, with 13 bases lying between them. This CDR3 is 15 amino acids long. Germline lookup yields CDR1 SGHRS and CDR2 YFSETQ. The CDR3 DNA is TGCGCCAGCAGCTTGGGTGCAGGGGAGGGTCAGCCCCAGCATTTT. Encoded protein: CASSLGAGEGQPQHF.